Below are 7 T cell receptor beta chains sequenced from a single sample in a study of T-cell reconstitution after alpha-beta-depleted transplantation in children. As it was prepared, the TCRbeta library received unique molecular identifiers. TCRdb re-derived calls from the PCR reads in MiXCR, one entry per CDR3 protein. The table records about 72,000 distinct CDR3 sequences, about 7% of them present only once. The specimen comprised PBMCs from the stem cell graft donor, sampled from the stem cell graft. The receptors were sampled from a human donor who donated a stem cell graft to a child with acute lymphoblastic leukemia.

This clonotype was seen repeatedly, ten times or more. This sequence joins TRBV4-2 and TRBJ1-1; D gene uncertain. The CDR3 loop spans 19 amino acids. V shed 0 bases and J shed 0 bases, with 20 bases lying between them. The germline V gene has CDR1 LGHNA and CDR2 YNFKEQ. CDR3 loop: CASSQEVKGFTQLNTEAFF. The CDR3 DNA is TGTGCCAGCAGCCAAGAGGTTAAGGGTTTCACCCAGCTGAACACTGAAGCTTTCTTT.

There are many counts of this clonotype. The chain employs TRBV12-3 or TRBV12-4 and TRBJ1-2, with 9 bases lining up with TRBD1. J was trimmed by 2 bases and V by 5 bases; bases with no gene match: 9. This CDR3 region has 16 residues. For the CDR3, the DNA is TGTGCCAGCAGTCAATCGGGGACAGGGTCGAACTATGGCTACACCTTC. It specifies CASSQSGTGSNYGYTF.

The table lists this clonotype with many counts. This chain connects TRBV2 to TRBJ1-2; D is unresolved. Trimming stripped 6 bases from V and 9 bases from J, with 20 bases between. The CDR3 length is 14 residues. The germline gives CDR1 SNHLY, CDR2 FYNNEI. The CDR3 region is CASRAGSPSLSYTF. In nucleotides, the CDR3 is TGTGCCAGCAGGGCCGGGAGTCCAAGCCTAAGCTACACCTTC.

V and J are TRBV6-1 and TRBJ1-1; no clear D. V was cut by 4 bases and J by 0 bases, with 9 bases left in between. The CDR3 is 14 residues long. Germline V gene sequence: CDR1 MNHNS, CDR2 SASEGT. DNA of the CDR3: TGTGCCAGCAGTGGGAAGGGCATGAACACTGAAGCTTTCTTT. Protein product: CASSGKGMNTEAFF.

In this sample, this clonotype turned up once. The chain couples TRBV4-3 to TRBJ2-3; D gene uncertain. In germline, CDR1 is LGHNA, CDR2 YSLEER. This CDR3 has 15 amino acids. With 0 bases removed from V and 4 bases from J, the gap between germline ends came to 11 bases. The CDR3 bases are TGCGCCAGCAGCCAAGAAGTGGAACTTTCAGATACGCAGTATTTT. Translating gives CASSQEVELSDTQYF.

This clonotype was seen repeatedly, ten times or more. This chain joins TRBV5-1 and TRBJ2-5; 12 bases line up with TRBD1. V shed 3 bases, J shed 4 bases, and the junction held 10 bases outside the gene matches. The germline CDR1 and CDR2 sequences are SGHRS and YFSETQ. The CDR3 sequence is 17 residues long. The CDR3 DNA reads TGCGCCAGCAGCTCGATCCGGGACAGGGGGCCGGGAGAGACCCAGTACTTC. This codes for CASSSIRDRGPGETQYF.

This clonotype was counted ten times or more. The J gene is TRBJ2-6, the V gene TRBV7-2; maybe TRBD1 (5 bases). Trimming removed 5 bases at V and 4 bases at J, with 12 bases between. The CDR3 consists of 15 residues. Looked up from germline, CDR1 is SGHTA and CDR2 is FQGNSA. This CDR3 reads CASSRQTVGANVLTF. The DNA for the CDR3 is TGTGCCAGCAGCCGACAGACCGTAGGGGCCAACGTCCTGACTTTC.